The subject of this entry is one T cell receptor (beta chain). One entry per CDR3 protein results from TCRdb running MiXCR on the RACE reads. The sample lists approximately 69,000 distinct CDR3 sequences, around a tenth seen once, with about 6.9% in the top ten. These data originate in a study of human T cells and chemical hapten exposure. The CDR3 extends over 14 amino acids. The germline V gene has CDR1 SGHRS and CDR2 YFSETQ. The J segment lost 8 bases and the V segment lost 0 bases, leaving 4 bases of the junction unmatched. As for time point: patch test 2, 6 weeks after DPC sensitization. Treatment: therapeutic diphenylcyclopropenone sensitization with weekly scalp DPC.

The input for sequencing was whole blood, taken in connection with sensitization to the hapten diphenylcyclopropenone (DPC). This TCR was sampled from a woman aged 45-59 years with alopecia areata. Some clones in this sample may be carry-over from other donors' samples. V gene TRBV5-1 combines with J gene TRBJ1-4, with TRBD1 matching over 7 bases. CDR3 nucleotides: TGCGCCAGCAGCTTGGTAGGACAGGCCGAAAAACTGTTTTTT. It encodes CASSLVGQAEKLFF.